This T cell receptor (beta chain) was observed in a study of shared clonotypes between healthy human individuals. As for this clone: What it binds is unknown.

Study-wide results and caveats: Collection of samples was limited to blood; tissue repertoires likely differ.

Authors' analysis steps: Filtering differed since immunoSEQ provided only junctions, with no quality scores. TCRdb's table, derived via immunoSEQ multiplex PCR, lists solely in-frame clones and lacks some. V and J calls and clone size are given by that table; D and trimming were obtained from the DNA. The table has roughly 1,000,000 clones, around 78% seen once. Nashville, Tennessee was home to all donors, who were Caucasian adults. The CDR3 has 16 residues. Germline CDR1 is SGHRS and CDR2 is YFSETQ. The ends were cut back, 0 bases at V and 9 bases at J, with 19 bases in the middle. The source is a man in his late teens or twenties in good health. Some clones in this sample may be carry-over from other donors' samples. The chain uses TRBV5-1 and TRBJ2-1, with a tentative D call TRBD2 (5 bases). The sequenced material came from memory CD4+ T cells from PBMCs. Subset: CD45RA-negative fraction. The DNA of the CDR3 is TGCGCCAGCAGCTTGGACGTAGCGAGTAGTGTCGGTGAGCAGTTCTTC. Translation: CASSLDVASSVGEQFF.